A single TCR beta chain is shown here with its context. Its target is not known. This entry comes from a study of cytomegalovirus exposure and HLA in healthy donors. Study findings and constraints: In vitro work confirmed that a few CMV-associated chains recognize CMV antigens.

Produced via immunoSEQ multiplex PCR; TCRdb's table is partial and in-frame only. Here the sample spans about 200,000 clones, about 79% being singletons. The source is a woman between 25 and 40 years old in good health and CMV-seropositive. Material for sequencing was PBMCs.

CDR3 coding DNA: TGTGCCAGCAGCGTGGGACAGGGATTGAAGCAGTTCTTC. Translation gives CASSVGQGLKQFF. V gene TRBV25-1 combines with J gene TRBJ2-1; 9 nucleotides align to TRBD1. V was clipped by 6 bases and J by 11 bases; unmatched bases: 8. Germline values: CDR1 MGHDK, CDR2 SYGVNS. This CDR3 is 13 amino acids long. The entire variable domain, with the rest obtained from reference TRBV25-1 and TRBJ2-1, is as follows: EADIYQTPRYLVIGTGKKITLECSQTMGHDKMYWYQQDPGMELHLIHYSYGVNSTEKGDLSSESTVSRIRTEHFPLTLESARPSHTSQYLCASSVGQGLKQFFGPGTRLTVL.